Listed below are T cell receptor beta chains from one sample, sequenced in a study of cytotoxic CD8 clonotypes in ibrutinib-treated CLL. TCRdb's copy holds only in-frame clones and misses some; the assay was immunoSEQ multiplex PCR. The sample has about 130,000 clones, about 78% seen once; the top ten hold approximately 5.1%. Here the sequenced sample was PBMCs, taken after 24 months of ibrutinib treatment. All receptors derive from a human donor with chronic lymphocytic leukemia. CDR3s include the opening cysteine and the closing phenylalanine or tryptophan. D genes are given only for firm matches. Rows may omit the clone size; those that give it use once, few, many or a size class.

v_call	clone_size	d_call	j_call	cdr3_aa	cdr3_nt
TRBV7-3	.	.	TRBJ2-2	CASSLDALGELFF	TGTGCCAGCAGCCTGGACGCATTGGGGGAGCTGTTTTTT
TRBV5-1	.	.	TRBJ2-1	CASSLNTDNEQFF	TGCGCCAGCAGCCTAAACACTGACAATGAGCAGTTCTTC
TRBV11-2	.	TRBD1	TRBJ2-1	CASSPGQGNNEQFF	TGTGCCAGCAGCCCCGGACAGGGGAACAATGAGCAGTTCTTC
TRBV4-3	once	.	TRBJ2-3	CASSLVGADTQYF	TGCGCCAGCAGCCTTGTGGGGGCAGATACGCAGTATTTT
TRBV7-9	.	.	TRBJ2-7	CASSPKGAGEQYF	TGTGCCAGCAGCCCCAAGGGGGCGGGGGAGCAGTACTTC
TRBV7-9	.	.	TRBJ1-2	CASSFEAGDGYTF	TGTGCCAGCAGCTTTGAGGCAGGGGATGGCTACACCTTC
TRBV9	.	TRBD2	TRBJ2-2	CASSPGLAGGELFF	TGTGCCAGCAGCCCCGGACTAGCCGGTGGGGAGCTGTTTTTT
TRBV10-3	.	.	TRBJ1-5	CAISREGNQPQHF	TGTGCCATCAGCAGGGAGGGCAATCAGCCCCAGCATTTT
TRBV6-5	.	.	TRBJ2-7	CASSYRLGGYEQYF	TGTGCCAGCAGTTACAGACTAGGGGGCTACGAGCAGTACTTC
TRBV6-6	.	.	TRBJ2-7	CASSLGNLYEQYF	TGTGCCAGCAGTCTAGGGAACCTCTACGAGCAGTACTTC
TRBV5-4	.	TRBD2	TRBJ2-7	CASSPGPAGDEQYF	TGTGCCAGCAGCCCGGGGCCAGCGGGGGACGAGCAGTACTTC
TRBV7-3	few	.	TRBJ2-2	CASSLLGSGELFF	TGTGCCAGCAGCTTATTGGGGTCCGGGGAGCTGTTTTTT
TRBV5-1	once	TRBD1	TRBJ2-1	CASSLGPGTGVNEQFF	TGCGCCAGCAGCTTGGGACCCGGGACAGGGGTAAATGAGCAGTTCTTC
TRBV9	.	.	TRBJ2-7	CASSAGGQPWAYEQYF	TGTGCCAGCAGCGCCGGGGGACAGCCCTGGGCCTACGAGCAGTACTTC
TRBV13	few	.	TRBJ1-5	CASSRGGQPQHF	TGTGCCAGCAGCCGCGGTGGACAGCCCCAGCATTTT
TRBV14	.	TRBD1	TRBJ2-2	CASSPRQGLHTGELFF	TGTGCCAGCAGCCCTAGACAGGGATTGCACACCGGGGAGCTGTTTTTT
TRBV5-1	.	TRBD2	TRBJ2-7	CASSPLSGRGLREQYF	TGCGCCAGCAGCCCCCTTAGCGGGAGGGGTCTGCGGGAGCAGTACTTC
TRBV9	.	TRBD1	TRBJ1-1	CASSAAGGQGLVGTEAFF	TGTGCCAGCAGCGCAGCGGGGGGACAGGGCCTTGTGGGCACTGAAGCTTTCTTT
TRBV6-1	.	.	TRBJ1-1	CASRTTGRAEAFF	TGTGCCAGCAGGACAACAGGGCGGGCTGAAGCTTTCTTT
TRBV7-8	once	.	TRBJ1-2	CASSSVFGGPGYTF	TGTGCCAGCAGCTCCGTTTTCGGGGGGCCTGGCTACACCTTC
TRBV5-4	.	.	TRBJ2-5	CASSHDWQETQYF	TGTGCCAGCAGCCACGACTGGCAAGAGACCCAGTACTTC
TRBV7-9	.	.	TRBJ2-5	CASSLGGVGVETQYF	TGTGCCAGCAGCTTAGGGGGAGTGGGAGTAGAGACCCAGTACTTC
TRBV7-9	.	.	TRBJ1-1	CASSPSGPAEAFF	TGTGCCAGCAGCCCCTCGGGGCCGGCGGAAGCTTTCTTT
TRBV13	.	.	TRBJ1-4	CASSLAGSNEKLFF	TGTGCCAGCAGCTTAGCGGGGTCAAATGAAAAACTGTTTTTT
TRBV6-5	.	.	TRBJ1-1	CASGTRAEAFF	TGTGCCAGCGGAACGAGGGCTGAAGCTTTCTTT
TRBV7-9	.	TRBD2	TRBJ2-5	CASSRGGIQETQYF	TGTGCCAGCAGCCGGGGGGGTATCCAAGAGACCCAGTACTTC
TRBV28	.	TRBD1	TRBJ2-7	CASRGTGGNYEQYF	TGTGCCAGCAGGGGGACAGGGGGAAACTACGAGCAGTACTTC
TRBV21-1	.	.	TRBJ1-1	CASSAQGEAFF	TGTGCCAGCAGCGCCCAGGGTGAAGCTTTCTTT